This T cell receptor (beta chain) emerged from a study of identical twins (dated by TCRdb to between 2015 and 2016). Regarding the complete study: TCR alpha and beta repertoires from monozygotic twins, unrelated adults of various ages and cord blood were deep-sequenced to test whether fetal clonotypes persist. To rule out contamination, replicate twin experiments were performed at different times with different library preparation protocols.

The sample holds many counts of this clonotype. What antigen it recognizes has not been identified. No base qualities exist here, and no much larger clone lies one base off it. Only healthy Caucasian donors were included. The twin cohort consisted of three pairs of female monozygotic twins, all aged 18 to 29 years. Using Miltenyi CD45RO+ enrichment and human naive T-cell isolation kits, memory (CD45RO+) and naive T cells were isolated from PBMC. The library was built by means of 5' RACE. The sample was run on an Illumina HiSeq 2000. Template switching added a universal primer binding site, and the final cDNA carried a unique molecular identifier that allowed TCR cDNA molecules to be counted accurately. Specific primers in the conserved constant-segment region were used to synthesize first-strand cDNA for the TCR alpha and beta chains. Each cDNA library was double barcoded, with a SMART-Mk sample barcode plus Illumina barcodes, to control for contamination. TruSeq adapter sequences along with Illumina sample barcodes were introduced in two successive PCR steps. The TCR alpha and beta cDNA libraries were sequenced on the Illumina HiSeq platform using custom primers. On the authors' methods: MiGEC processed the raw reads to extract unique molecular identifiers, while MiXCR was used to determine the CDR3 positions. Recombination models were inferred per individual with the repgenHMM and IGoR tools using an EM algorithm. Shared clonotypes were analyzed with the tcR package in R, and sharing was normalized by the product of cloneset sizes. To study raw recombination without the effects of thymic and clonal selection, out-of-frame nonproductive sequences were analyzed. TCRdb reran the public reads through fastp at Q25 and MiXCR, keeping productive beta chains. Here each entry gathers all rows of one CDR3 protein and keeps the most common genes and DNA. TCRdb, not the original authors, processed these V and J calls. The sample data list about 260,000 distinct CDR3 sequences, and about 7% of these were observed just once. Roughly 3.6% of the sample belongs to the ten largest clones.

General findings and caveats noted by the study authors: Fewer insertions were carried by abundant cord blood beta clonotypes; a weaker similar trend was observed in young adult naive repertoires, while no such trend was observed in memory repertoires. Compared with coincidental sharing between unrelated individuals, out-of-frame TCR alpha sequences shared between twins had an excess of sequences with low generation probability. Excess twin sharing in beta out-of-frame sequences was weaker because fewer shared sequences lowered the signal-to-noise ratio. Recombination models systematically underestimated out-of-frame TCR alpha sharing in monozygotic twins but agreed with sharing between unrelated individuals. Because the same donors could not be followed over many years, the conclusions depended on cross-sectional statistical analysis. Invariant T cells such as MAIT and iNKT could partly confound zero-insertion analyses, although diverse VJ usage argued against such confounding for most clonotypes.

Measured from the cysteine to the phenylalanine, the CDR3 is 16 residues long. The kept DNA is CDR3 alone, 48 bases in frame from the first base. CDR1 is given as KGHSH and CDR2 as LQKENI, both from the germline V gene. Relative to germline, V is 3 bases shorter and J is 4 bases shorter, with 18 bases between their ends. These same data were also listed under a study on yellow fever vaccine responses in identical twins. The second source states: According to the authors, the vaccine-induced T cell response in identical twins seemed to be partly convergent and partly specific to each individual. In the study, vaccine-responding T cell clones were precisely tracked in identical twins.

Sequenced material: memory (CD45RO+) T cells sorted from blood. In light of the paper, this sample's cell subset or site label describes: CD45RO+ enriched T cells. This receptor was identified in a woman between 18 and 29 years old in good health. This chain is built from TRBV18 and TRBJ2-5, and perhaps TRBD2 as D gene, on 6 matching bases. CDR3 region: CASSPGRDSRRETQYF. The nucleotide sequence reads TGTGCCAGCTCACCTGGACGGGACTCCCGGCGAGAGACCCAGTACTTC.